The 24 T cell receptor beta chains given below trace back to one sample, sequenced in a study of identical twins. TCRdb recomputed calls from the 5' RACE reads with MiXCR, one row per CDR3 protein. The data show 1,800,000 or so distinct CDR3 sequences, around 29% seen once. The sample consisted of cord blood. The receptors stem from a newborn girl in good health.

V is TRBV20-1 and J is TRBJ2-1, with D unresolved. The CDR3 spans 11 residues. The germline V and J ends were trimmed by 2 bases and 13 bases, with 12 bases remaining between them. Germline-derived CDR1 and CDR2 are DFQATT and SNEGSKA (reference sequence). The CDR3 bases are TGCAGTGCTAGACTCCTAGAGACCCAGTTCTTC. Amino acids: CSARLLETQFF.

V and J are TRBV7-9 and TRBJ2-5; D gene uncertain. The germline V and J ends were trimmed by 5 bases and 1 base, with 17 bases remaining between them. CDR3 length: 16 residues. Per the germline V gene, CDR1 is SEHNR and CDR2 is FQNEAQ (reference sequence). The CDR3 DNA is TGTGCCAGCAGCCCAGCATCAGTGGGGATCCAAGAGACCCAGTACTTC. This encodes CASSPASVGIQETQYF.

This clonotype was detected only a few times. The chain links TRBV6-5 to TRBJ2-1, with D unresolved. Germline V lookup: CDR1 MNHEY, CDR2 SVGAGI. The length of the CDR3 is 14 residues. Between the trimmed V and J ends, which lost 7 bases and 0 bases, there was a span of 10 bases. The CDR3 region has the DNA TGTGCCAGCATGCCTAGGTCCTCCTACAATGAGCAGTTCTTC. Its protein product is CASMPRSSYNEQFF.

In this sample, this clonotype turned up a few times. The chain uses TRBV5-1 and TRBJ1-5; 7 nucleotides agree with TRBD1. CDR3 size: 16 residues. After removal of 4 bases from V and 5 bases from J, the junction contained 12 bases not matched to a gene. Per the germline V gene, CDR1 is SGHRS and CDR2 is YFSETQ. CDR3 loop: CASSPGTDLTDQPQHF. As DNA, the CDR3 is TGCGCCAGCAGCCCCGGGACAGATCTCACGGATCAGCCCCAGCATTTT.

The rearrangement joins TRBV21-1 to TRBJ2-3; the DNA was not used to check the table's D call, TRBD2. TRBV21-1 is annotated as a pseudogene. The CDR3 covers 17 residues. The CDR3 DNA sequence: TGTGCCAGCAGCAAGGGCCCCACTAGCGGGAGGACAGATGCGCAGTATTTT. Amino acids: CASSKGPTSGRTDAQYF.

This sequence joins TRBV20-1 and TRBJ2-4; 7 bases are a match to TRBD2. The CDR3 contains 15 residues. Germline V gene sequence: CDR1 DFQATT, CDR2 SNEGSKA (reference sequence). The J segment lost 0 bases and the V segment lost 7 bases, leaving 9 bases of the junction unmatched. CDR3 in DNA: TGCAGTGGGGCTAGCGGACCTTTAGCCAAAAACATTCAGTACTTC. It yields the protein CSGASGPLAKNIQYF.

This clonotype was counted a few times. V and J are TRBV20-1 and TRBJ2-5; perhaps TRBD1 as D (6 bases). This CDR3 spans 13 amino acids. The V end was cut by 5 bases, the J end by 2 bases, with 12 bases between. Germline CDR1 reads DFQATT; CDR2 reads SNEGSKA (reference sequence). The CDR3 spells CSAPKQGQETQYF. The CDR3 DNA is TGCAGTGCTCCAAAACAGGGACAAGAGACCCAGTACTTC.

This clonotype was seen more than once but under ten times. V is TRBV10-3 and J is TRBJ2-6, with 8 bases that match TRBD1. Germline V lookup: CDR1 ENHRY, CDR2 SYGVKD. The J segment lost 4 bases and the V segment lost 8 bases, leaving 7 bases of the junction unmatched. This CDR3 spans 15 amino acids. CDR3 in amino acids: CAIGGQGSGANVLTF. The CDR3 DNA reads TGTGCCATCGGAGGACAGGGTTCAGGGGCCAACGTCCTGACTTTC.

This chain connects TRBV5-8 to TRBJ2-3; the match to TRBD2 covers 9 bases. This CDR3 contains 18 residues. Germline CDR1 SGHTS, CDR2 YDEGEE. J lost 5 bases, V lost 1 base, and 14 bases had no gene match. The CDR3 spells CASSLILRGGDLGDTQYF. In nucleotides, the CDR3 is TGTGCCAGCAGCTTGATCTTGCGGGGGGGCGATTTGGGAGATACGCAGTATTTT.

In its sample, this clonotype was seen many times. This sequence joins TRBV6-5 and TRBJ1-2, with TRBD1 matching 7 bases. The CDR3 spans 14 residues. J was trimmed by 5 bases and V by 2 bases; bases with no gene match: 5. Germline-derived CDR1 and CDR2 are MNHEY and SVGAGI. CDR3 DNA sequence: TGTGCCAGCAGTTACCCGTCGACAGGGTATGGCTACACCTTC. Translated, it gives CASSYPSTGYGYTF.

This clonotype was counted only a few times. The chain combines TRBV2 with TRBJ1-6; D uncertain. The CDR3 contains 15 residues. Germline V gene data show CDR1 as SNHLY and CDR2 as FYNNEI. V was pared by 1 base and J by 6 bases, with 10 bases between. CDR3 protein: CASSEEVGGNSPLHF. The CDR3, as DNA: TGTGCCAGCAGTGAAGAGGTCGGTGGTAATTCACCCCTCCACTTT.

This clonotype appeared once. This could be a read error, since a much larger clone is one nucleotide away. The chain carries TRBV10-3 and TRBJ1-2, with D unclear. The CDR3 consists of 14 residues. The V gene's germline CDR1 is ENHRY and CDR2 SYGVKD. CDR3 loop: CAISEGLTNYDYTF. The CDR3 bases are TGTGCCATCAGTGAGGGACTGACCAACTATGACTACACCTTC.

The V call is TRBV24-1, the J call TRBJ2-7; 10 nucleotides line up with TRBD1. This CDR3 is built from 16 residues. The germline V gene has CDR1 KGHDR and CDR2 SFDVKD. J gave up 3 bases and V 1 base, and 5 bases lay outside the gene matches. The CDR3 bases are TGTGCCACCAGTGATTTCCGGGACAGGGGTGACTACGAGCAGTACTTC. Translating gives CATSDFRDRGDYEQYF.

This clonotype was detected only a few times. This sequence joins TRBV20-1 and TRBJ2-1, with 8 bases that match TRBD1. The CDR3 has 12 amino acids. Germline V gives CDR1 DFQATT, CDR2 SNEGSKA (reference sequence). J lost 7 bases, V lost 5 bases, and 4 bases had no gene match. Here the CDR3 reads CSAGDRRNEQFF. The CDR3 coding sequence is TGCAGTGCTGGGGACAGGCGGAATGAGCAGTTCTTC.

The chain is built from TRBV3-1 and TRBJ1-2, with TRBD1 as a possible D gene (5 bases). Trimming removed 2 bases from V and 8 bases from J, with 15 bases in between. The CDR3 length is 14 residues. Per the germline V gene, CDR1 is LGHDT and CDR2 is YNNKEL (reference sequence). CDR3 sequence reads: CASSQLWGFGGYTF. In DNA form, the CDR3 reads TGTGCCAGCAGCCAATTGTGGGGGTTCGGAGGCTACACCTTC.

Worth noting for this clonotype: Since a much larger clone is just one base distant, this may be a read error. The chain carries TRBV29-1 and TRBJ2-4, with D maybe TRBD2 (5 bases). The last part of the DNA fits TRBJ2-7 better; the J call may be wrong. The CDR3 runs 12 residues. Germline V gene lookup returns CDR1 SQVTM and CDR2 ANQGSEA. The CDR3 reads CSATLESYEQYF. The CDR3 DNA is TGCAGCGCGACACTAGAGAGCTACGAGCAGTACTTC.

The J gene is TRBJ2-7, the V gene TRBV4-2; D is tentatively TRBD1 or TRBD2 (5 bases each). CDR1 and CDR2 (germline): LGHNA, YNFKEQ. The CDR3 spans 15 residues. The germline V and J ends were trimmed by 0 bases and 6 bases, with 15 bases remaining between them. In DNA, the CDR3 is TGTGCCAGCAGCCAAGATTCTGGGACCCGCCGCGAGCAGTACTTC. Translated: CASSQDSGTRREQYF.

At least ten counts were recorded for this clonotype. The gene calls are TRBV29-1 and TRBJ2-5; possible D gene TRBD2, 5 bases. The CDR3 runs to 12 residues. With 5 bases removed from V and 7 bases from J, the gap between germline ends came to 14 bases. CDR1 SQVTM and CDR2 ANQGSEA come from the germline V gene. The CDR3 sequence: CSVLQEGGTQYF. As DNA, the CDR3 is TGCAGCGTTCTTCAGGAAGGAGGGACCCAGTACTTC.

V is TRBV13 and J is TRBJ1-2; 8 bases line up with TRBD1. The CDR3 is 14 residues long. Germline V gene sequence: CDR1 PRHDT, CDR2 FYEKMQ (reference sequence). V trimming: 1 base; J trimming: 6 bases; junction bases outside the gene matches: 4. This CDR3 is CASSLETGADGYTF. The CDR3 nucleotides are TGTGCCAGCAGCTTAGAGACAGGGGCGGATGGCTACACCTTC.

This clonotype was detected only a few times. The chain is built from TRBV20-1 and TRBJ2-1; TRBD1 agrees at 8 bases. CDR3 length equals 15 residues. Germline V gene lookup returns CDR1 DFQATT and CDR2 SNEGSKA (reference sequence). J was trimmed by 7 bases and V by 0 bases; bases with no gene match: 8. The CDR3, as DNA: TGCAGTGCTAGAGATTTCCAGGGGGCTGGGAATGAGCAGTTCTTC. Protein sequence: CSARDFQGAGNEQFF.

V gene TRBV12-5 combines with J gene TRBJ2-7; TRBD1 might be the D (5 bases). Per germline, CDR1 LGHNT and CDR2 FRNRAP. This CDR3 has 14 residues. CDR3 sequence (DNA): TGTGCCCTGAAGGGGCCCGCAACCAACTACGAGCAGTACTTC. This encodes CALKGPATNYEQYF.

CDR3 amino acids: CSAPPEYTGTAQYF. The DNA of the CDR3 is TGCAGTGCTCCCCCGGAATACACAGGGACGGCTCAGTACTTC. This chain uses TRBV20-1 with TRBJ2-4, with D possibly TRBD1 on 6 matching bases. This CDR3 spans 14 amino acids. Trimming took off 5 bases at V and 12 bases at J, with 23 bases between the two ends. The germline CDR1 and CDR2 sequences are DFQATT and SNEGSKA (reference sequence).

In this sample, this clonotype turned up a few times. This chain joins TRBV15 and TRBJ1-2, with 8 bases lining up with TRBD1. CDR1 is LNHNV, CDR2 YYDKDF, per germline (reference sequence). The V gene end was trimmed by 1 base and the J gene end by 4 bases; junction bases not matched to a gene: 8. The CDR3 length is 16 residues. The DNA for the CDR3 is TGTGCCACCAGCAGAGGGGACAGGACCTCTGGCTATGGCTACACCTTC. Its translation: CATSRGDRTSGYGYTF. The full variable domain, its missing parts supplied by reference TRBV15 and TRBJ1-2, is DAMVIQNPRYQVTQFGKPVTLSCSQTLNHNVMYWYQQKSSQAPKLLFHYYDKDFNNEADTPDNFQSRRPNTSFCFLDIRSPGLGDTAMYLCATSRGDRTSGYGYTFGSGTRLTVV.

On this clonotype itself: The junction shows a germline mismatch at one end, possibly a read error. The CDR3 DNA reads as TGTGCCAGCAGTAGAGGAGGGGGGTTCCAATACAGTGAGCAGTTCTTC. Amino acid sequence: CASSRGGGFQYSEQFF. This chain connects TRBV6-5 to TRBJ2-1; D might be TRBD1 or TRBD2, each matching 6 bases. The germline gives CDR1 MNHEY, CDR2 SVGAGI. The CDR3 has 16 amino acids.